Below are 2 T cell receptor beta chains sequenced from a single sample in a study of T-cell reconstitution after alpha-beta-depleted transplantation in children. Preparation of the TCRbeta library was carried out with unique molecular identifiers. TCRdb re-analysed the PCR reads in MiXCR, keeping a single row per CDR3 protein. Of approximately 500,000 distinct CDR3 sequences in the sample, about 11% were seen once. The sequenced sample was PBMCs, obtained before TCRalphabeta/CD19-depleted stem cell transplant. The receptors originated from a child younger than 10 with inherited bone marrow failure, due to receive a stem cell transplant.

This clonotype was observed at least ten times. The genes are TRBV5-6 and TRBJ2-1; 7 nucleotides line up with TRBD2. The germline CDR1 and CDR2 sequences are SGHDT and YYEEEE. V lost 2 bases to trimming and J lost 14 bases; unmatched junction nucleotides: 10. This CDR3 comprises 13 residues. The CDR3 reads CASSFIRLAGEFF. The CDR3 DNA is TGTGCCAGCAGCTTTATTAGACTAGCTGGGGAGTTCTTC.

This clonotype was seen repeatedly, ten times or more. V is TRBV5-1 and J is TRBJ2-3; D is perhaps TRBD2 (6 bases). Trimming removed 4 bases from V and 2 bases from J, with 17 bases in between. Germline assignment: CDR1 SGHRS and CDR2 YFSETQ. This CDR3 region has 16 residues. CDR3 nucleotide sequence: TGCGCCAGCAGCCGAGGGACTCTGGAGTTCACAGATACGCAGTATTTT. Translation gives CASSRGTLEFTDTQYF.